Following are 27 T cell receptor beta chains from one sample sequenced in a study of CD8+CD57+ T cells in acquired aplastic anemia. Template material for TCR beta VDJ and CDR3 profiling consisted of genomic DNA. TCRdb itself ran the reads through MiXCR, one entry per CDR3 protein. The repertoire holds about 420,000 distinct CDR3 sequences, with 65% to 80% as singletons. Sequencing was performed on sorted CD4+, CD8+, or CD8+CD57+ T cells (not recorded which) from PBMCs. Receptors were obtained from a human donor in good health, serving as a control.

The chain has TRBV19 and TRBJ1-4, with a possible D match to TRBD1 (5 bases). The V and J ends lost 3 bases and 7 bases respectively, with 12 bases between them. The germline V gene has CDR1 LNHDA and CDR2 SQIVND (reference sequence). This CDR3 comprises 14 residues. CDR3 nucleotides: TGTGCCAGTAGTATCGAGCAGGGCGGTGAAAAACTGTTTTTT. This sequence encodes CASSIEQGGEKLFF. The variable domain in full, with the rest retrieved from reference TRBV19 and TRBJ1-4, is DGGITQSPKYLFRKEGQNVTLSCEQNLNHDAMYWYRQDPGQGLRLIYYSQIVNDFQKGDIAEGYSVSREKKESFPLTVTSAQKNPTAFYLCASSIEQGGEKLFFGSGTQLSVL.

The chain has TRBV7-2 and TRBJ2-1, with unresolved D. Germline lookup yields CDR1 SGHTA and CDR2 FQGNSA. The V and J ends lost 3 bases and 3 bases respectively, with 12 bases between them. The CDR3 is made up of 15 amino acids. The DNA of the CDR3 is TGTGCCAGCAGCTTGGTGGTGCTAAGCTACAATGAGCAGTTCTTC. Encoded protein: CASSLVVLSYNEQFF.

CDR3 DNA: TGTGCCAGCAGCTTGGGGTGGGGGGAGCAATATGGCTACTTC. It is translated as CASSLGWGEQYGYF. The rearrangement links TRBV7-2 to TRBJ2-7, with D tentatively TRBD2 (6 bases). The CDR3 runs to 14 residues. V dropped 3 bases and J dropped 13 bases, with 22 bases sitting between them. Germline CDR1 and CDR2: SGHTA and FQGNSA. The full variable domain, its missing parts supplied by reference TRBV7-2 and TRBJ2-7, is GAGVSQSPSNKVTEKGKDVELRCDPISGHTALYWYRQSLGQGLEFLIYFQGNSAPDKSGLPSDRFSAERTGGSVSTLTIQRTQQEDSAVYLCASSLGWGEQYGYFGPGTRLTVT.

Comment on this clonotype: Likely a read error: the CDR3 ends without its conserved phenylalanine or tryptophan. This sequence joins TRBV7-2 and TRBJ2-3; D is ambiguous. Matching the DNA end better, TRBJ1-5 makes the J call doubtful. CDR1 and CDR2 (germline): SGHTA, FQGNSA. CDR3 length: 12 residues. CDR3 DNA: TGTGCCAGCAGCCACAGCCAAGACTACCAGCATTAT. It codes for CASSHSQDYQHY.

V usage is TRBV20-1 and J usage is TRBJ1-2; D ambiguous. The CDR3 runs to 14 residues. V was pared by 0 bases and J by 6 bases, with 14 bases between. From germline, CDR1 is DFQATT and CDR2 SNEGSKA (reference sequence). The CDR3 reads CSARDSGGGDGYTF. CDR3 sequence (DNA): TGCAGTGCTAGAGATAGTGGAGGCGGAGATGGCTACACCTTC.

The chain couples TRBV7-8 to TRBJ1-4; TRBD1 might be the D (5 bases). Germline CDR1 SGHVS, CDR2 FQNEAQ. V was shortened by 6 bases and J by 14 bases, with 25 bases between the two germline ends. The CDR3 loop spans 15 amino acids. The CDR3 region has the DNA TGTGCCAGCAGTGTAGACAGCTCCTTGGGTGGGCCCCTGTTTTTT. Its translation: CASSVDSSLGGPLFF.

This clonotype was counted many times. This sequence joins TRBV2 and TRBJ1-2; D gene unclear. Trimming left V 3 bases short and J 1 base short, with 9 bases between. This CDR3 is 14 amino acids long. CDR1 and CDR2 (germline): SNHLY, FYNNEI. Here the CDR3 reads CASSDGVLNYGYTF. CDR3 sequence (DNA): TGTGCCAGCAGTGACGGGGTGCTTAACTATGGCTACACCTTC.

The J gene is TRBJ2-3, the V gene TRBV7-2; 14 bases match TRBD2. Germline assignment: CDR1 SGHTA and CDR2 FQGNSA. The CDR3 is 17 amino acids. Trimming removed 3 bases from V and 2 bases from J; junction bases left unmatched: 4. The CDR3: CASSLGLAGDNTDTQYF. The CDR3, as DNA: TGTGCCAGCAGCTTGGGACTAGCGGGGGACAACACAGATACGCAGTATTTT.

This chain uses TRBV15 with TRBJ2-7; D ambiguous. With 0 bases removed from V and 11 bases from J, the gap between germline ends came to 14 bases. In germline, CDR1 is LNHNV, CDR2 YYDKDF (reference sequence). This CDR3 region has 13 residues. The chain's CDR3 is CATSRDPPGNKYF. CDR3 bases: TGTGCCACCAGCAGAGATCCCCCCGGAAACAAGTACTTC.

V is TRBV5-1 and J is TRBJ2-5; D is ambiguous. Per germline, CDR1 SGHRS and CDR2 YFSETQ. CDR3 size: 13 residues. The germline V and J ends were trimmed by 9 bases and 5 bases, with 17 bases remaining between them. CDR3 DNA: TGCGCCACCAGGAAAGTAGTACAGGAGACCCAGTACTTC. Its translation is CATRKVVQETQYF.

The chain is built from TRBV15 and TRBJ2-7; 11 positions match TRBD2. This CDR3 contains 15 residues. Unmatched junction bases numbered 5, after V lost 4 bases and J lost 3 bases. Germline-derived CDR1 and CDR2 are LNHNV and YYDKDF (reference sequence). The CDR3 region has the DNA TGTGCCACCAGCAATGCCGGGACTAGCGGCTACGAGCAGTACTTC. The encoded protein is CATSNAGTSGYEQYF.

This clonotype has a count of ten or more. CDR3 residues: CASSLRRGQGYTF. The DNA for the CDR3 is TGCGCCAGCAGCTTGCGTAGGGGGCAAGGCTACACCTTC. This chain uses TRBV5-1 with TRBJ1-2; 7 bases match TRBD1. Losses at the gene ends were 1 base for V and 8 bases for J; bases not matched to a gene: 5. The CDR3 sequence is 13 residues long. CDR1 and CDR2 (germline): SGHRS, YFSETQ.

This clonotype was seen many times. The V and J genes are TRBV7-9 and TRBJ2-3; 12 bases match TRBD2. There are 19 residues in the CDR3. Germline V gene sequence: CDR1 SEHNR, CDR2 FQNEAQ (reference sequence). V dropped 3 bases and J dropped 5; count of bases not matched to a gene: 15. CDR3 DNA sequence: TGTGCCAGCAGCTTGTACGGGCTAGCGGGGGGGCAGGAGGGAGATACGCAGTATTTT. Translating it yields CASSLYGLAGGQEGDTQYF.

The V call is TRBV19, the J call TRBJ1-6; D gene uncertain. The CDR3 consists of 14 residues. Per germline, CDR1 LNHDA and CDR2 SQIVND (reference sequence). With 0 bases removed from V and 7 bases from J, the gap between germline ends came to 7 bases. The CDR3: CASSIESLNSPLHF. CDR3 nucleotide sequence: TGTGCCAGTAGTATAGAATCCCTGAATTCACCCCTCCACTTT.

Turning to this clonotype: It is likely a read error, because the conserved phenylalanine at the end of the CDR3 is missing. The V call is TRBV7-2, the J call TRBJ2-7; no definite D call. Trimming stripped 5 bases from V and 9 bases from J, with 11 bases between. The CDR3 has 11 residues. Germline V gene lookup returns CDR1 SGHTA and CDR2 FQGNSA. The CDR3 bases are TGTGCCAGCAGCCAACGCCGAGCGCAGTACCTC. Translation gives CASSQRRAQYL.

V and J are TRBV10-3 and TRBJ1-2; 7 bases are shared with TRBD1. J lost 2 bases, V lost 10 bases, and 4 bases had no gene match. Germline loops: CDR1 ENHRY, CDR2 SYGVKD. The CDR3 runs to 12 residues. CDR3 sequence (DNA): TGTGCCAGCGGACAGGCAAACTATGGCTACACCTTC. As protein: CASGQANYGYTF.

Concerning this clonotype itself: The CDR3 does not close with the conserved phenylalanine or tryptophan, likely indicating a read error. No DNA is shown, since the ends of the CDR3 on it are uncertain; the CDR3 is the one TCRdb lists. CDR3 in amino acids: CSARAEGPQYRWRSTAG. The chain employs TRBV20-1 and TRBJ1-4. The CDR3 is 17 amino acids long, termini counted. Germline V CDR1 and CDR2: DFQATT, SNEGSKA (reference sequence).

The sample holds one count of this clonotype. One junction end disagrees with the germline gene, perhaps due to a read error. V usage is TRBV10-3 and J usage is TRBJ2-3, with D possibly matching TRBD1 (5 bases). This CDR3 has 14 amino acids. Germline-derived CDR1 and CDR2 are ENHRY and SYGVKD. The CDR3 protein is CAIRTPDSTYTHNF. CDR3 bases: TGTGCCATCAGGACGCCCGACAGCACATATACGCACAACTTC.

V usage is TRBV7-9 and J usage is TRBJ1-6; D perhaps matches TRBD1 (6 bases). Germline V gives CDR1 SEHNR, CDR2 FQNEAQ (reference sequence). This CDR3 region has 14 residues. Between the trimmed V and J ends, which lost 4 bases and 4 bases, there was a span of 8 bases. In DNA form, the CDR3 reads TGTGCCAGCAGCTCGCAGGGGTATAATTCACCCCTCCACTTT. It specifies CASSSQGYNSPLHF.

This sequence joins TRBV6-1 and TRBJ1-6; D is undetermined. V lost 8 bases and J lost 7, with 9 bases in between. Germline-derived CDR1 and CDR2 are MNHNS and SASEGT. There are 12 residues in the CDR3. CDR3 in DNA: TGTGCCAGCGGACTGGAGAATTCACCCCTCCACTTT. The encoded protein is CASGLENSPLHF.

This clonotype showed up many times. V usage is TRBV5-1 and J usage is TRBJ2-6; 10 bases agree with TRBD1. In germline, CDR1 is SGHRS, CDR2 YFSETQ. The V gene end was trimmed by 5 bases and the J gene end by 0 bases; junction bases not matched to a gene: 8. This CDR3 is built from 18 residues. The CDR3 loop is CASRKDRGFSSGANVLTF. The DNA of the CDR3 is TGCGCCAGCAGAAAGGACAGGGGGTTCTCCTCTGGGGCCAACGTCCTGACTTTC.

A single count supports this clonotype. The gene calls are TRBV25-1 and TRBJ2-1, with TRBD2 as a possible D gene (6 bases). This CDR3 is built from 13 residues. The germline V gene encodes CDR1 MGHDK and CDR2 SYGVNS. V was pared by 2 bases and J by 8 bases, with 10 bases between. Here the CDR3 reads CASSEGRLDEQFF. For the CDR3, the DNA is TGTGCCAGCAGTGAAGGGAGGTTAGATGAGCAGTTCTTC.

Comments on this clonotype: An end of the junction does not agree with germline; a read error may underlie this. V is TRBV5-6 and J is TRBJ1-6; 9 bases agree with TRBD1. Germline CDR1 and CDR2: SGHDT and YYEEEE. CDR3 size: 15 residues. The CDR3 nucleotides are TGCGCCAGCAGCGCTCCGGGGACAGGGTTTTCACCCCTCCACTTT. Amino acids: CASSAPGTGFSPLHF.

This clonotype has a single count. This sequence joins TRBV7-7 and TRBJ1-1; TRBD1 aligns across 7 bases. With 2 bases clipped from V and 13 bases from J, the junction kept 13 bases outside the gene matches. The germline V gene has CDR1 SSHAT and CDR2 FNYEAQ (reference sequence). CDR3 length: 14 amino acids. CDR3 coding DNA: TGTGCCAGCAGCTTATCTATCAGGGGGACTGGGGATTTCTTT. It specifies CASSLSIRGTGDFF.

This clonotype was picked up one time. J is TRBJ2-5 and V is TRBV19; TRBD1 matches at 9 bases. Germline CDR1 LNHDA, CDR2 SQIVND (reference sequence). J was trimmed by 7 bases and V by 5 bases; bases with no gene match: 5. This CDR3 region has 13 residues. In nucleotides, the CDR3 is TGTGCCAGTAGTGGGGGACAGGGCTGGACCCAGTACTTC. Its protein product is CASSGGQGWTQYF.

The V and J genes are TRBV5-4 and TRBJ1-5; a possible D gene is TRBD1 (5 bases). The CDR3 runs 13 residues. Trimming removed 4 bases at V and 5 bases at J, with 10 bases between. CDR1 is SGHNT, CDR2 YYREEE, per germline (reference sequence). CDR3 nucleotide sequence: TGTGCCAGCAGCCCCCAGGGACATCAGCCCCAGCATTTT. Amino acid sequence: CASSPQGHQPQHF. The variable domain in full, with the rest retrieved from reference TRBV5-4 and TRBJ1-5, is ETGVTQSPTHLIKTRGQQVTLRCSSQSGHNTVSWYQQALGQGPQFIFQYYREEENGRGNFPPRFSGLQFPNYSSELNVNALELDDSALYLCASSPQGHQPQHFGDGTRLSIL.

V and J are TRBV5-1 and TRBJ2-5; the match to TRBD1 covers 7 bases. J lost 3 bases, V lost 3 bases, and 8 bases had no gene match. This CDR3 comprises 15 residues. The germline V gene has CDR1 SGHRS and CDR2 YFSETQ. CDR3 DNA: TGCGCCAGCAGCTCCCAGACAGGGCCGGAAGAGACCCAGTACTTC. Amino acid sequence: CASSSQTGPEETQYF.